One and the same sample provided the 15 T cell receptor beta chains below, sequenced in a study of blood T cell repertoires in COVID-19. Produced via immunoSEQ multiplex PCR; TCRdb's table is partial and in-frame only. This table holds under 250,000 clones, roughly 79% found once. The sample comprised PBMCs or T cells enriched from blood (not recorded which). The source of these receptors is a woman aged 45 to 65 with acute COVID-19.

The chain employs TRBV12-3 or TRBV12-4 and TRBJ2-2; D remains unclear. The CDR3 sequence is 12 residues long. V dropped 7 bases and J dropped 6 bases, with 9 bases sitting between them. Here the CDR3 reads CASTVRAGELFF. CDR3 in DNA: TGTGCCAGCACCGTTCGGGCCGGGGAGCTGTTTTTT.

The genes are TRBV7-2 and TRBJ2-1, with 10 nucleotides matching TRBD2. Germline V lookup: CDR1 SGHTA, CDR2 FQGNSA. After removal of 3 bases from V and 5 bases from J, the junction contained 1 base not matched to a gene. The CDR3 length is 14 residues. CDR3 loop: CASSFTSGDNEQFF. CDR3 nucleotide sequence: TGTGCCAGCAGCTTCACTAGCGGGGACAATGAGCAGTTCTTC.

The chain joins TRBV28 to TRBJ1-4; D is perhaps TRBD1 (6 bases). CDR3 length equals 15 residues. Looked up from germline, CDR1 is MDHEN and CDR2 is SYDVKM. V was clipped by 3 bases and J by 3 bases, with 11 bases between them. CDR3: CASSLYYRANEKLFF. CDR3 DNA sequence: TGTGCCAGCAGTTTGTACTACAGGGCTAATGAAAAACTGTTTTTT.

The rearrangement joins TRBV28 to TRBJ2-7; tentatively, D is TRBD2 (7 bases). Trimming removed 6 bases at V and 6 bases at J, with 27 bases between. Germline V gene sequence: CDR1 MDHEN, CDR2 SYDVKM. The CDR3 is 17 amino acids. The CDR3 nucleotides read TGTGCCAGCAGCCTGACTAGCCCGAATCAGGGGCTGGGCGAGCAGTACTTC. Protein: CASSLTSPNQGLGEQYF.

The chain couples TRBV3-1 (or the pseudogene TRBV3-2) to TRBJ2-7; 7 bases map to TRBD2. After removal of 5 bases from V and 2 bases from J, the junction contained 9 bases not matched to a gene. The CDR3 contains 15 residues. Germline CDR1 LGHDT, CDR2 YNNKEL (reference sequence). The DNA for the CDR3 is TGTGCCAGCAGCTCACGACTAGCCTCAACCTACGAGCAGTACTTC. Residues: CASSSRLASTYEQYF.

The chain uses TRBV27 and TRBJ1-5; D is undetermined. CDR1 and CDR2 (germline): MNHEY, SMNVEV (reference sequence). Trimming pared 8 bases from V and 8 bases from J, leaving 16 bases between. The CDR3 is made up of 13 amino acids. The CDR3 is CASGLGVSEPQHF. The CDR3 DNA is TGTGCCAGCGGTCTTGGAGTCTCGGAGCCCCAGCATTTT.

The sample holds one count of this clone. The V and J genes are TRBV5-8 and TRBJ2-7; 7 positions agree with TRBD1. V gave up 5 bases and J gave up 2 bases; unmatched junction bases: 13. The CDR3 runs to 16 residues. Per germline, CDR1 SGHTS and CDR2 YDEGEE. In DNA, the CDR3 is TGTGCCAGCAGTAGTACCGGGACAGAAATCGCCTACGAGCAGTACTTC. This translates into CASSSTGTEIAYEQYF.

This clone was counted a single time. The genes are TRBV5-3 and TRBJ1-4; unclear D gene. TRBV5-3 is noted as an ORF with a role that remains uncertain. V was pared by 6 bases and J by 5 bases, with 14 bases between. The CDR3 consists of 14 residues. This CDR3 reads CARIGRQSNEKLFF. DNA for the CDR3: TGTGCCAGAATAGGGAGGCAGTCAAATGAAAAACTGTTTTTT.

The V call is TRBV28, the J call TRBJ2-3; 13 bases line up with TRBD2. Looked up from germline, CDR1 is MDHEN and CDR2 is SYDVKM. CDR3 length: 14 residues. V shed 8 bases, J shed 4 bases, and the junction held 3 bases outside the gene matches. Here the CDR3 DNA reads TGTGCCAGCGGACTAGCGGGAGTCTCAGATACGCAGTATTTT. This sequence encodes CASGLAGVSDTQYF. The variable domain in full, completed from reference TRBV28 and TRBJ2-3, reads DVKVTQSSRYLVKRTGEKVFLECVQDMDHENMFWYRQDPGLGLRLIYFSYDVKMKEKGDIPEGYSVSREKKERFSLILESASTNQTSMYLCASGLAGVSDTQYFGPGTRLTVL.

The CDR3 here is CASSPPDGGISPLHF. For the CDR3, the DNA is TGTGCCAGTAGTCCCCCGGACGGAGGGATTTCACCCCTCCACTTT. This chain uses TRBV19 with TRBJ1-6, with D hard to call. The germline V and J ends were trimmed by 5 bases and 9 bases, with 17 bases remaining between them. This CDR3 comprises 15 residues. Germline CDR1 and CDR2: LNHDA and SQIVND (reference sequence).

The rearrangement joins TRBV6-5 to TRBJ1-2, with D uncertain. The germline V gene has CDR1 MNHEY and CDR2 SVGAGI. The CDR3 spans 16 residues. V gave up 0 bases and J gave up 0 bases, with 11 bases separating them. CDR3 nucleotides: TGTGCCAGCAGTTACTCGATGGCACTAGCTAACTATGGCTACACCTTC. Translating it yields CASSYSMALANYGYTF.

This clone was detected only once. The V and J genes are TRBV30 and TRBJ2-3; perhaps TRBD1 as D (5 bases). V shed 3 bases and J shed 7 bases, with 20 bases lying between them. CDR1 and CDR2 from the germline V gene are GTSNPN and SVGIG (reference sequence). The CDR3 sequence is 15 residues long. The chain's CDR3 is CAWRPTFQGQNTQYF. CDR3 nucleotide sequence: TGTGCCTGGAGGCCGACGTTCCAGGGCCAAAATACGCAGTATTTT.

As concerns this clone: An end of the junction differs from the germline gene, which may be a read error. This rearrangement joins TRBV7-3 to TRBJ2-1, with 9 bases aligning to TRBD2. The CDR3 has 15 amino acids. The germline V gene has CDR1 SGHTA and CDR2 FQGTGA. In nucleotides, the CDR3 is TGTGCCAGCAGCTTATCCCCGGTAGGGCTAGCGGGACTCGTCTTC. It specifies CASSLSPVGLAGLVF.

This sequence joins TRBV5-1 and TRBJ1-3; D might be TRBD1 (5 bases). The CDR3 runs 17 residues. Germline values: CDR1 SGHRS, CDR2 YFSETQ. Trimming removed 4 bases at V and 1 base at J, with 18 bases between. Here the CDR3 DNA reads TGCGCCAGCAGCCCACAACTCAGGGTAGATTCTGGAAACACCATATATTTT. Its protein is CASSPQLRVDSGNTIYF.

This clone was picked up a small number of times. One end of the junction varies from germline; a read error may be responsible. The CDR3: CASSSQGTGLFTGAFF. Written as DNA, the CDR3 is TGTGCCAGCAGCTCGCAGGGGACAGGGCTGTTCACTGGAGCTTTCTTT. The V gene is TRBV7-9, the J gene TRBJ1-1, with 9 bases identical to TRBD1. From germline, CDR1 is SEHNR and CDR2 FQNEAQ (reference sequence). The CDR3 consists of 16 residues.